This T cell receptor (beta chain) appears in the sequencing data of a study of cytomegalovirus exposure and HLA in healthy donors. The PCR was carried out with 60 Vbeta primers and 13 Jbeta primers. Assay used: immunoSEQ multiplex PCR; TCRdb lists only in-frame clones, some missing. The repertoire holds approximately 220,000 clones, 60% to 80% seen once, with around 2% in the top ten. Germline-derived CDR1 and CDR2 are SGDLS and YYNGEE. The trim removed 0 bases at V and 3 bases at J, leaving 9 bases unmatched. The CDR3 spans 18 residues. J is TRBJ2-7 and V is TRBV9; 13 nucleotides line up with TRBD2. The sequenced material came from PBMCs. The receptor was derived from a young man in good health and CMV-seronegative. The CDR3 here is CASSVADGGLAGFYEQYF. The CDR3 DNA sequence: TGTGCCAGCAGCGTAGCTGATGGGGGACTAGCGGGATTCTACGAGCAGTACTTC. The variable domain in full, completed from reference TRBV9 and TRBJ2-7, reads DSGVTQTPKHLITATGQRVTLRCSPRSGDLSVYWYQQSLDQGLQFLIQYYNGEERAKGNILERFSAQQFPDLHSELNLSSLELGDSALYFCASSVADGGLAGFYEQYFGPGTRLTVT.